This passage covers 7 T cell receptor beta chains from one sample sequenced in a study of OX40 agonist ivuxolimab in advanced cancers. TCRdb's table, derived via immunoSEQ multiplex PCR, lists solely in-frame clones and lacks some. The sample contains about 30,000 clones, 60% to 75% of which appear only once. Sequenced here: CD4+ or CD8+ T cells sorted from blood, sampled in a trial of the OX40 agonist ivuxolimab. The receptors shown here come from an adult with an advanced solid tumor such as melanoma, head and neck, liver or kidney cancer.

This chain links TRBV9 with TRBJ1-5, with 7 bases fitting TRBD1. J gave up 3 bases and V 4 bases, and 4 bases lay outside the gene matches. This CDR3 region has 14 residues. The germline CDR1 and CDR2 sequences are SGDLS and YYNGEE. CDR3 coding DNA: TGTGCCAGCAGCTTGGGACAGCCCAATCAGCCCCAGCATTTT. Encoded protein: CASSLGQPNQPQHF.

V is TRBV29-1 and J is TRBJ2-3; D possibly corresponds to TRBD2 (6 bases). The CDR3 covers 14 residues. Deletions cut 4 bases from V and 2 bases from J, with 13 bases between. The germline V gene encodes CDR1 SQVTM and CDR2 ANQGSEA. The CDR3 region is CSVVTGEPTDTQYF. The CDR3 DNA sequence: TGCAGCGTTGTGACGGGGGAGCCCACAGATACGCAGTATTTT.

The rearrangement joins TRBV7-9 to TRBJ1-5, with D possibly TRBD1 on 6 matching bases. V was trimmed by 5 bases and J by 2 bases, leaving 16 bases between them. Per germline, CDR1 SEHNR and CDR2 FQNEAQ (reference sequence). The CDR3 has 16 amino acids. CDR3 sequence: CASSPGQSSGNQPQHF. CDR3 sequence (DNA): TGTGCCAGCAGCCCCGGACAGTCTTCGGGCAATCAGCCCCAGCATTTT.

The chain is built from TRBV5-1 and TRBJ1-3, with TRBD1 identical over 8 bases. With V trimmed by 3 bases and J by 3 bases, 5 bases remained unmatched. Germline V lookup: CDR1 SGHRS, CDR2 YFSETQ. This CDR3 is built from 15 residues. The chain's CDR3 is CASSSQGADGNTIYF. CDR3 nucleotide sequence: TGCGCCAGCAGCTCTCAGGGGGCTGATGGAAACACCATATATTTT.

This sequence joins TRBV28 and TRBJ1-5; D is perhaps TRBD1 (5 bases). CDR1 is MDHEN, CDR2 SYDVKM, per germline. V lost 4 bases, J lost 0 bases, and 7 bases lay in between. CDR3 length equals 14 residues. CDR3 sequence (DNA): TGTGCCAGCAGTTCCGGGGCTAGCAATCAGCCCCAGCATTTT. Amino acids: CASSSGASNQPQHF. The variable domain in full, with the rest retrieved from reference TRBV28 and TRBJ1-5, is DVKVTQSSRYLVKRTGEKVFLECVQDMDHENMFWYRQDPGLGLRLIYFSYDVKMKEKGDIPEGYSVSREKKERFSLILESASTNQTSMYLCASSSGASNQPQHFGDGTRLSIL.

The chain couples TRBV19 to TRBJ2-6; 8 bases map to TRBD2. This CDR3 comprises 18 residues. V lost 4 bases to trimming and J lost 0 bases; unmatched junction nucleotides: 8. CDR1 LNHDA and CDR2 SQIVND come from the germline V gene (reference sequence). DNA of the CDR3: TGTGCCAGTAGTAGGTTTGGCGGGGGGTTCTCTGGGGCCAACGTCCTGACTTTC. Encoded protein: CASSRFGGGFSGANVLTF.

Concerning this clone itself: This specimen includes other DNA sequences encoding the same CDR3. The rearrangement links TRBV19 to TRBJ1-1; the match to TRBD1 covers 8 bases. Germline CDR1 is LNHDA and CDR2 is SQIVND (reference sequence). The CDR3 spans 14 residues. Trimming cost V 5 bases and J 1 base; bases outside gene matches: 3. CDR3 DNA sequence: TGTGCCAGTAGTCCCGACAGGGGGAACACTGAAGCTTTCTTT. Translated: CASSPDRGNTEAFF.